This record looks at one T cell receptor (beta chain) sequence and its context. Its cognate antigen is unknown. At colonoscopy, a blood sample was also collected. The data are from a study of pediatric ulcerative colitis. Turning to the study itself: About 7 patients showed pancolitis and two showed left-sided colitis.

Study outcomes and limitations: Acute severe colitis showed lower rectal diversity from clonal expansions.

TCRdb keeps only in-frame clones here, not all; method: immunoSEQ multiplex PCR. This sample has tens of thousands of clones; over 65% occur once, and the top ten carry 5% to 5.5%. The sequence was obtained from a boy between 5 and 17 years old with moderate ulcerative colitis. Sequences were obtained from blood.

The CDR3 sequence is CASRAGQGFGPFWEKLFF. The CDR3 DNA sequence: TGTGCCAGTCGAGCGGGACAGGGCTTTGGGCCCTTTTGGGAAAAACTGTTTTTT. The V gene is TRBV19, the J gene TRBJ1-4; 9 bases map to TRBD1. The CDR3 loop spans 18 amino acids. CDR1 and CDR2 (germline): LNHDA, SQIVND (reference sequence). The trim removed 8 bases at V and 8 bases at J, leaving 21 bases unmatched.